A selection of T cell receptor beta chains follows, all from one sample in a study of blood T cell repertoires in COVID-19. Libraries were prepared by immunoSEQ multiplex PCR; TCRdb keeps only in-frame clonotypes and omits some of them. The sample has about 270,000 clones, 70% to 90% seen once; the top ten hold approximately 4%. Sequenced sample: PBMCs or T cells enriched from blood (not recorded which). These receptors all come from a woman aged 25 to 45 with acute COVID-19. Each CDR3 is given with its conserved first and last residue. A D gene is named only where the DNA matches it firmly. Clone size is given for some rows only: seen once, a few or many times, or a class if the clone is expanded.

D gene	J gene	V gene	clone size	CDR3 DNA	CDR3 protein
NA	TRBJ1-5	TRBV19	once	TGTGCCAGTAGTCCTCGGCGGGGGGGAGGCAATCAGCCCCAGCATTTT	CASSPRRGGGNQPQHF
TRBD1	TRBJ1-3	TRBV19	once	TGTGCCAGTAGTCCAAGGACAGGGGCGCTGGCTGGAAACACCATATATTTT	CASSPRTGALAGNTIYF
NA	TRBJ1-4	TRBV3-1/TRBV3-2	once	TGTGCCAGCAGCCAAGGAGGAGAAAAACTGTTTTTT	CASSQGGEKLFF
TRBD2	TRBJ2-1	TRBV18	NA	TGTGCCAGCTCAATGGGACTAGCGGACAGCAATGAGCAGTTCTTC	CASSMGLADSNEQFF
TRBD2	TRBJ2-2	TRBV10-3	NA	TGTGCCATCAGGTCCGGGACTAGCCTGACCGGGGAGCTGTTTTTT	CAIRSGTSLTGELFF
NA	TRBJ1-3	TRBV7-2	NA	TGTGCCAGCAGCACAGGGACTGGAAACACCATATATTTT	CASSTGTGNTIYF
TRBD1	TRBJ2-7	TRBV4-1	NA	TGCGCCAGCAGCCAAGAGCGGGACAGGGGCCGTGGGTCCAGCGAGCAGTACTTC	CASSQERDRGRGSSEQYF
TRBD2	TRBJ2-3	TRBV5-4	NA	TGTGCCAGCAGCTTGGTGACTAGCGGAAGCACAGATACGCAGTATTTT	CASSLVTSGSTDTQYF
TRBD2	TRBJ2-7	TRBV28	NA	TGTGCCAGCAGTCCAAGCGGGAGGGTAACCTACGAGCAGTACTTC	CASSPSGRVTYEQYF
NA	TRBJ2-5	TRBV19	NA	TGTGCCAGTAGTGCCTACCGGGACACCAAAGAGACCCAGTACTTC	CASSAYRDTKETQYF
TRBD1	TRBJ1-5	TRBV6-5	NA	TGTGCCAGCAGAGACGGACAGGACCATCAGCCCCAGCATTTT	CASRDGQDHQPQHF
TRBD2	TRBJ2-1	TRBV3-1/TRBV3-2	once	TGTGCCAGCAGCCAAGATCGAGTTAGCGGGATAACCTACAATGAGCAGTTCTTC	CASSQDRVSGITYNEQFF
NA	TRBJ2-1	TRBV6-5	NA	TGTGCCAGCAGTTACGGTCCTCAGAATGAGCAGTTCTTC	CASSYGPQNEQFF
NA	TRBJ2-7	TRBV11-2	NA	TGTGCCAGCAGCTTAATAGCGGACTACGAGCAGTACTTC	CASSLIADYEQYF
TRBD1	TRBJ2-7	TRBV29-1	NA	TGCAGCGTTGACCAACAGGGGGGCTACGAGCAGTACTTC	CSVDQQGGYEQYF
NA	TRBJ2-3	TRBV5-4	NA	TGTGCCAGCAGCCGCAGTGGCTCTGGAGTCACAGATACGCAGTATTTT	CASSRSGSGVTDTQYF
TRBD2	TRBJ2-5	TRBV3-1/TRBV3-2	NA	TGTGCCAGCAGCCAAGATACTAGCGGGAGGGGGGAGACCCAGTACTTC	CASSQDTSGRGETQYF
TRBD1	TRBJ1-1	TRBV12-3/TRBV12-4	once	TGTGCCAGCAGTCTCTGGGACAGTCGAGAAGCTTTCTTT	CASSLWDSREAFF
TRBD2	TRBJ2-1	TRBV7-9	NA	TGTGCCAGCAGACCCGCTAGCGGGACGAATGAGCAGTTCTTC	CASRPASGTNEQFF
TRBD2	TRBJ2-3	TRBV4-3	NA	TGCGCCAGCAGCCAAGGTGGGGGAGGGGCCCTTAGCACAGATACGCAGTATTTT	CASSQGGGGALSTDTQYF
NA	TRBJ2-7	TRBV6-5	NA	TGTGCCAGCAGTTACTCTGCAGCTTCCAGGTACGAGCAGTACTTC	CASSYSAASRYEQYF
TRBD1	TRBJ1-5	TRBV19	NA	TGTGCCAGTAGTTCCGCGGACAGGGAAGGGCAGCCCCAGCATTTT	CASSSADREGQPQHF
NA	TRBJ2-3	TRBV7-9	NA	TGTGCCAGCGATGCGGATCCTACAGATACGCAGTATTTT	CASDADPTDTQYF
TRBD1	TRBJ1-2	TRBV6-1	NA	TGTGCCAGCAGTGATCCCGGGACAGGGGGCGCCGGAGGCTACACCTTC	CASSDPGTGGAGGYTF
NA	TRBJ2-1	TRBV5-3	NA	TGTGCCAGAAGCTTGTGGCCCCTAGCGACGACATCAGGCTTTCTCTCCTGCAATGAGCAGTTCTTC	CARSLWPLATTSGFLSCNEQFF
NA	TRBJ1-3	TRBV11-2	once	TGTGCCAGCAGCCGACTAACAGGGTCGTCTCGAAACACCATATATTTT	CASSRLTGSSRNTIYF
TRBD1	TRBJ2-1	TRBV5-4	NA	TGTGCCAGCAGCTTGGGGACAGGGGCTAGGGAGCAGTTCTTC	CASSLGTGAREQFF
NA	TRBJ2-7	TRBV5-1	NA	TGCGCCAGCAGCTTGGGCGGCGGAAGCTCCTACGAGCAGTACTTC	CASSLGGGSSYEQYF
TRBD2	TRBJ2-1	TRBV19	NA	TGTGCCAGTAGTATAGACCGCGCTAGCGGAAGCTCCTACAATGAGCAGTTCTTC	CASSIDRASGSSYNEQFF
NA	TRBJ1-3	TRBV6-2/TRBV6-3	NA	TGTGCCAGCAGCCAGGACAGCAGCTCTGGAAACACCATATATTTT	CASSQDSSSGNTIYF
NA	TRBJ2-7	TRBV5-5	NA	TGTGCCGCGGCGGCACTACCTTCCTACGAGCAGTACTTC	CAAAALPSYEQYF
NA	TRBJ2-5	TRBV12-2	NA	TGTGCAAGTCGCTTAGGGACACCTAGTTTTAGCGGGAGCTGGGAGACCCAGTACTTC	CASRLGTPSFSGSWETQYF
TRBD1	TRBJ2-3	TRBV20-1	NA	TGCAGTGCTAGTAACGAGGGGACAGCTGACTTCACAGATACGCAGTATTTT	CSASNEGTADFTDTQYF
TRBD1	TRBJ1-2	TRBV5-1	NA	TGCGCCAGCAGAGGTGCTGGGACAGTTCACTATGGCTACACCTTC	CASRGAGTVHYGYTF
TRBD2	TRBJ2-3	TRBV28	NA	TGTGCCAGCAGTTCCCAACGACTAGCGGGCCGAAATACGCAGTATTTT	CASSSQRLAGRNTQYF
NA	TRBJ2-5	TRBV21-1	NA	TGTGCCAGCAGCAAAGCTGGGGCTAGCGGGAGAGGGGACCAAGAGACCCAGTACTTC	CASSKAGASGRGDQETQYF